This paragraph covers one TCR beta chain sequence. This sample is drawn from a study of cytotoxic CD8 clonotypes in ibrutinib-treated CLL. V lost 6 bases and J lost 4; bases outside the gene matches: 2. This CDR3 spans 13 amino acids. CDR1 is LNHNV, CDR2 YYDKDF, per germline (reference sequence). TCRdb's table, derived via immunoSEQ multiplex PCR, lists solely in-frame clones and lacks some. Among 300,000 to 400,000 clones, roughly two thirds were seen once, and the ten largest hold 6.3%. This receptor was identified in a human donor with chronic lymphocytic leukemia. This rearrangement joins TRBV15 to TRBJ1-5, with 8 bases matching TRBD1. Sequenced material: PBMCs, taken after 36 months of ibrutinib treatment. The chain's CDR3 is CATRDRENQPQHF. In nucleotides, the CDR3 is TGTGCCACCAGGGACAGGGAAAATCAGCCCCAGCATTTT.